Listed below are T cell receptor beta chains from one sample, sequenced in a study of T-cell memory formation after mild COVID-19. TCRdb used MiXCR to reprocess the 5' RACE reads, holding one entry per CDR3 protein. Among over 350,000 distinct CDR3 sequences listed, 16% were seen once. The sequenced sample was PBMCs or a T cell subset sorted from them (not recorded which). The receptors derive from a man aged 18-30 years who had mild COVID-19 (a few samples of this study predate the infection). Cell type and time point are not known. Both conserved end residues are part of each CDR3. A D gene is named only where the DNA matches it firmly. Where a row states a size, it is once, few, many or the class of an expanded clone; other rows omit it.

once,TRBJ2-3,TRBV4-1,-,TGCGCCAGCAGCCAAGGTTGGGAAGATACGCAGTATTTT,CASSQGWEDTQYF
-,TRBJ2-3,TRBV6-2/TRBV6-3,-,TGTGCCAGCAGTTACTCGTCGCAGCCAAGCACAGATACGCAGTATTTT,CASSYSSQPSTDTQYF
few,TRBJ1-1,TRBV7-9,-,TGTGCCAGCAGCCCCTATCTCATGAACACTGAAGCTTTCTTT,CASSPYLMNTEAFF
-,TRBJ2-3,TRBV5-1,-,TGCGCCAGCAGCCTTTCAAGGGCAGATACGCAGTATTTT,CASSLSRADTQYF
-,TRBJ2-2,TRBV6-2/TRBV6-3,-,TGTGCCAGCGGTCAAGTCTTCACCGGGGAGCTGTTTTTT,CASGQVFTGELFF
many,TRBJ2-3,TRBV5-1,-,TGCGCCAGCAGCCCAGGGAGAGATACGCAGTATTTT,CASSPGRDTQYF
few,TRBJ1-1,TRBV27,-,TGTGCCAGCAGTTTGGACAGAGTTTTGAACACTGAAGCTTTCTTT,CASSLDRVLNTEAFF
-,TRBJ2-5,TRBV5-4,-,TGTGCCAGCAGGGGCAGGTACCAAGAGACCCAGTACTTC,CASRGRYQETQYF
few,TRBJ2-5,TRBV4-3,-,TGCGCCAGCAGCCAAGATCTGAAGGGGATGGAAGAGACCCAGTACTTC,CASSQDLKGMEETQYF
few,TRBJ2-3,TRBV6-2/TRBV6-3,-,TGTGCCAGCAGCCTGGATACAGGGAGATCGTCAGATACGCAGTATTTT,CASSLDTGRSSDTQYF
-,TRBJ1-2,TRBV12-3/TRBV12-4,-,TGTGCCAGCATCTCGCCAATCTATGGCTACACCTTC,CASISPIYGYTF
few,TRBJ2-2,TRBV7-3,TRBD1,TGTGCCAGCAGCCGCGGGACAGGGCTCACCGGGGAGCTGTTTTTT,CASSRGTGLTGELFF
-,TRBJ2-3,TRBV20-1,-,TGCAGTGTCAGGGGGGGACTAAGTTATCAGGAAACGCAGTATTTT,CSVRGGLSYQETQYF
-,TRBJ1-2,TRBV28,-,TGTGCCAGCAGTTTAATGACAAGCTATGGCTACACCTTC,CASSLMTSYGYTF
many,TRBJ2-7,TRBV5-1,TRBD2,TGCGCCAGCAGCTTAGCGGGGGGGCTCTCCGGGCAGTACTTC,CASSLAGGLSGQYF
-,TRBJ2-2,TRBV4-3,TRBD1,TGCGCCAGCAGCCAAGAAGTCCACGGGACAGAGGGTTCCGGGGAGCTGTTTTTT,CASSQEVHGTEGSGELFF
few,TRBJ2-4,TRBV10-3,TRBD1,TGTGCCATCAGTGAAACAGGGGACATTCAGTACTTC,CAISETGDIQYF
few,TRBJ2-7,TRBV12-3/TRBV12-4,-,TGTGCCAGCAGTCCGGACGCGAGCTACGAGCAGTACTTC,CASSPDASYEQYF
-,TRBJ2-2,TRBV5-1,TRBD2,TGCGCCAGCCAGCCATTAGCGGGGGGCAACACCGGGGAGCTGTTTTTT,CASQPLAGGNTGELFF
-,TRBJ2-3,TRBV18,TRBD2,TGTGCCAGCTCGCCACCCACTAGCGGGGGCACAGATACGCAGTATTTT,CASSPPTSGGTDTQYF
many,TRBJ2-3,TRBV28,TRBD2,TGTGCCAGCAGTAGCGGACTAGCGGGGGGTTTCAAGGATACGCAGTATTTT,CASSSGLAGGFKDTQYF
few,TRBJ1-1,TRBV3-1,TRBD1,TGTGCCAGCAGCTTATCCTGGACAGGCATGAACACTGAAGCTTTCTTT,CASSLSWTGMNTEAFF
few,TRBJ1-1,TRBV3-1,-,TGTGCCAGCAGCCATACGGGGGAGGGGACTGAAGCTTTCTTT,CASSHTGEGTEAFF
few,TRBJ1-1,TRBV20-1,-,TGCAGTGCTGCACGATCGAGGTTTAGGGGGAGGGGCACGAACACTGAAGCTTTCTTT,CSAARSRFRGRGTNTEAFF
-,TRBJ1-5,TRBV14,-,TGTGCCAGCAGCCAATTGGGTGTAGGCGATCAGCCCCAGCATTTT,CASSQLGVGDQPQHF
many,TRBJ2-3,TRBV20-1,-,TGCAGTGCCCAAGGAGGAATTTCCACAGATACGCAGTATTTT,CSAQGGISTDTQYF
-,TRBJ1-5,TRBV27,-,TGTGCCAGCAGTTTATCTCGGGTGCAACAGCCCCAGCATTTT,CASSLSRVQQPQHF
few,TRBJ2-5,TRBV7-2,-,TGTGCCAGCAGCGGACACCAAGGGGAGACCCAGTACTTC,CASSGHQGETQYF
-,TRBJ1-2,TRBV2,TRBD1,TGTGCCAGCAGTGTAGGACAGGGGGGATATGGCTACACCTTC,CASSVGQGGYGYTF
few,TRBJ1-1,TRBV6-5,-,TGTGCCAGCAGATATCTCGCAAACACTGAAGCTTTCTTT,CASRYLANTEAFF
many,TRBJ2-5,TRBV5-6,-,TGTGCCAGCAGCTTGGGGGCAGGGCGGGAGACCCAGTACTTC,CASSLGAGRETQYF
few,TRBJ2-5,TRBV6-5,-,TGTGCCAGCAGTTTTCCTAAGGAGACCCAGTACTTC,CASSFPKETQYF
-,TRBJ1-6,TRBV12-3/TRBV12-4,-,TGTGCCAGCAGTCGACCCGGGACATCCACTAAACGGTCACCCCTCCACTTT,CASSRPGTSTKRSPLHF
many,TRBJ1-1,TRBV5-5,-,TGTGCCAGCACCAAAATGGACTCGTGGAACACTGAAGCTTTCTTT,CASTKMDSWNTEAFF
-,TRBJ1-2,TRBV7-3,-,TGTGCCAGCAGCTTTGGAGATGGATATGGCTACACCTTC,CASSFGDGYGYTF
-,TRBJ1-2,TRBV7-2,-,TGTGCCAGCAGCTCAAGGTGGGGGGACTATGGCTACACCTTC,CASSSRWGDYGYTF
-,TRBJ1-1,TRBV14,TRBD1,TGTGCCAGCAGCCCGACAGGGGCCGGGGCAGCTTTCTTT,CASSPTGAGAAFF
-,TRBJ2-3,TRBV7-2,-,TGTGCCAGCAGCCCAGGTAGCGGTACGCAGTATTTT,CASSPGSGTQYF
few,TRBJ2-1,TRBV7-3,TRBD1,TGTGCCAGCAGCTGGACAGGGGGGGATGAGCAGTTCTTC,CASSWTGGDEQFF
few,TRBJ1-2,TRBV20-1,-,TGCAGTGCTACCCCACAGGTGCCGGGAGACTATGGCTACACCTTC,CSATPQVPGDYGYTF
few,TRBJ2-1,TRBV9,-,TGTGCCAGCAGCGTAGGGGGGTATGAGCAGTTCTTC,CASSVGGYEQFF
-,TRBJ2-2,TRBV20-1,TRBD2,TGCAGTGCTAGACAACTAGCGGGGGGGCTTAACACCGGGGAGCTGTTTTTT,CSARQLAGGLNTGELFF
-,TRBJ2-5,TRBV9,-,TGTGCCAGCAGCGTAGCTCTTACCCCCCTAGACCGGGACGGGGAGACCCAGTACTTC,CASSVALTPLDRDGETQYF
few,TRBJ2-3,TRBV7-2,TRBD2,TGTGCCAGCAGCTCACCCGGGACTAAGAGCACAGATACGCAGTATTTT,CASSSPGTKSTDTQYF
-,TRBJ1-4,TRBV7-8,TRBD1,TGTGCCAGCAGCTCATATACAGGGGTCACTGAAAAACTGTTTTTT,CASSSYTGVTEKLFF
few,TRBJ2-3,TRBV27,-,TGTGCCAGCAGACAGGGGGGGGTCAGCACAGATACGCAGTATTTT,CASRQGGVSTDTQYF
few,TRBJ2-5,TRBV3-1,-,TGTGCCAGCAGCCATCTCGAGGAGACCCAGTACTTC,CASSHLEETQYF
few,TRBJ2-6,TRBV5-1,-,TGCGCCAGCAGCTTGGTCTCGGGAACTGGGGCCAACGTCCTGACTTTC,CASSLVSGTGANVLTF
-,TRBJ2-2,TRBV6-2/TRBV6-3,TRBD1,TGTGCCACCACGGACAGGGGGGGAACCGGGGAGCTGATTTTT,CATTDRGGTGELIF
few,TRBJ1-1,TRBV5-6,TRBD1,TGTGCCAGCAGCCTAGGACAGGGGAGCGTTAAGGCTTTCTTT,CASSLGQGSVKAFF
-,TRBJ2-5,TRBV20-1,TRBD2,TGCAGTGCTCCCAAGCGGGGGCAGAAAGAGACCCAGTACTTC,CSAPKRGQKETQYF
-,TRBJ2-5,TRBV4-1,-,TGCGCCAGCAGCCAAGATAGGGTCGTCAGGGTGGAGACCCAGTACTTC,CASSQDRVVRVETQYF
-,TRBJ1-1,TRBV6-5,-,TGTGCCAGCAGGGGGAGGGGGGGATGGACTGAAGCTTTCTTT,CASRGRGGWTEAFF
few,TRBJ2-3,TRBV7-2,TRBD2,TGTGCCAGCAGCTTGGTAGCGGGGGCAGGCACAGATACGCAGTATTTT,CASSLVAGAGTDTQYF
-,TRBJ2-7,TRBV7-2,TRBD1,TGTGCCAGCAGCTTTCGACAGGGGGTATATGGGCAGTACTTC,CASSFRQGVYGQYF